The source of this T cell receptor (beta chain) is a study of early T cells in non-severe SARS-CoV-2 infection. Study details: Chains stayed unpaired after sequencing of bulk RNA from unsorted whole blood. Study-level points and caveats: VDJdb matching, biased toward anti-spike CD8 responses, missed private and CD4 specificities.

Germline V CDR1 and CDR2: SGHTA, FQGNSA. The CDR3 extends over 17 amino acids. The ends were cut back, 7 bases at V and 6 bases at J, with 24 bases in the middle. This clonotype was counted between two and nine times. The antigen is undetermined. Individually, cDNA molecules had unique molecular identifiers attached to them. TCRdb reprocessed the 5' RACE reads via MiXCR and lists one record per CDR3 protein. The sample lists about 33,000 distinct CDR3 sequences; 5% to 6% were seen once. The sequencing input was whole blood. This rearrangement joins TRBV7-2 to TRBJ2-2; D is ambiguous. The receptor was derived from an adult who was a healthcare worker with PCR-confirmed SARS-CoV-2 infection or an uninfected control (not recorded which). DNA for the CDR3: TGTGCCAGCACCGCCCCTCCGGGTGGAAGGGTACCCGGGGAGCTGTTTTTT. Translated, it gives CASTAPPGGRVPGELFF.